One and the same sample provided the 14 T cell receptor beta chains below, sequenced in a study of radiation and T cells in renal cell carcinoma. Clones were sequenced by immunoSEQ multiplex PCR, and TCRdb holds only the in-frame ones, with some missing. There are about 49,000 clones in the sample; around 83% occur only once, and about 31% lies in the top ten. This sample's time point: baseline pretreatment blood. Stated treatment: 15 Gy SBRT to primary tumor, nephrectomy 4 weeks later. Sequencing was performed on blood, taken from a patient whose treatment included radiotherapy and nephrectomy. These receptors came from a woman aged 70-85 years with renal cell carcinoma.

V usage is TRBV1 and J usage is TRBJ1-1. TRBV1 is given as a pseudogene. CDR3 length: 13 residues. CDR3 sequence reads: CTSSCRRRGEAFF. The CDR3 nucleotides are TGCACCAGCAGCTGCCGCCGGCGGGGTGAAGCTTTCTTT.

This rearrangement joins TRBV13 to TRBJ1-6; D is ambiguous. V was trimmed by 0 bases and J by 4 bases, leaving 4 bases between them. The germline CDR1 and CDR2 sequences are PRHDT and FYEKMQ (reference sequence). The CDR3 extends over 14 amino acids. The CDR3 reads CASSLGPYNSPLHF. CDR3 sequence (DNA): TGTGCCAGCAGCTTAGGACCTTATAATTCACCCCTCCACTTT.

This rearrangement joins TRBV4-2 to TRBJ1-3, with D unresolved. V was clipped by 3 bases and J by 3 bases, with 12 bases between them. CDR3 length: 15 amino acids. The V gene's germline CDR1 is LGHNA and CDR2 YNFKEQ. CDR3 coding DNA: TGTGCCAGCAGCCACAGTGGAGGGAGTGGAAACACCATATATTTT. It specifies CASSHSGGSGNTIYF.

This sequence joins TRBV18 and TRBJ2-1; D perhaps matches TRBD2 (6 bases). The V and J ends lost 2 bases and 6 bases respectively, with 17 bases between them. The CDR3 is 16 residues long. Germline values: CDR1 KGHSH, CDR2 LQKENI. DNA of the CDR3: TGTGCCAGCTCACCAAGCCCCCCTAGCGAGTTCAATGAGCAGTTCTTC. Its protein product is CASSPSPPSEFNEQFF.

A single count supports this clone. The gene calls are TRBV29-1 and TRBJ2-7; D possibly corresponds to TRBD2 (7 bases). The germline CDR1 and CDR2 sequences are SQVTM and ANQGSEA. The CDR3 loop spans 15 amino acids. V was shortened by 6 bases and J by 0 bases, with 18 bases between the two germline ends. CDR3 amino acids: CSVKGGDFISYEQYF. As DNA, the CDR3 is TGCAGCGTCAAAGGGGGGGACTTCATCTCCTACGAGCAGTACTTC.

V gene TRBV10-1 combines with J gene TRBJ2-5; no reliable D call. In germline, CDR1 is WNHNN, CDR2 SYGVQD (reference sequence). The CDR3 spans 16 residues. Trimming pared 6 bases from V and 0 bases from J, leaving 17 bases between. CDR3: CASRETFVADQETQYF. CDR3 coding DNA: TGCGCCAGCAGGGAGACCTTTGTGGCGGACCAAGAGACCCAGTACTTC.

As to this clone: The junction departs from the called germline gene at one end, perhaps through a read error. The genes are TRBV7-9 and TRBJ1-2, with D possibly being TRBD1 (6 bases). CDR1 and CDR2 (germline): SEHNR, FQNEAQ (reference sequence). The CDR3 loop spans 13 amino acids. In DNA, the CDR3 is TGTGCCAGCACCTTAATGGGGGCGGGAGGCTACACCTTC. This codes for CASTLMGAGGYTF.

The gene calls are TRBV10-1 and TRBJ2-3; unclear D gene. The germline gives CDR1 WNHNN, CDR2 SYGVQD (reference sequence). The CDR3 sequence is 12 residues long. Between the trimmed V and J ends, which lost 5 bases and 0 bases, there was a span of 3 bases. DNA of the CDR3: TGCGCCAGCAGTTTCAGCACAGATACGCAGTATTTT. Translating gives CASSFSTDTQYF.

This sequence joins TRBV14 and TRBJ1-4; tentative D call: TRBD1 (6 bases). Trimming took 4 bases from V and 0 from J, leaving 18 bases between them. From germline, CDR1 is SGHDN and CDR2 FVKESK. The CDR3 loop spans 18 amino acids. CDR3 region: CASSRHPLQGSTNEKLFF. In nucleotides, the CDR3 is TGTGCCAGCAGCCGCCACCCATTACAGGGATCAACTAATGAAAAACTGTTTTTT.

The V call is TRBV10-3, the J call TRBJ2-1; weak D call: TRBD1 (6 bases). The CDR3 length is 13 residues. V was clipped by 4 bases and J by 8 bases, with 12 bases between them. CDR1 and CDR2 from the germline V gene are ENHRY and SYGVKD. The CDR3 nucleotides are TGTGCCATCAGTGTTAATGAGGGGGATGAGCAGTTCTTC. It is translated as CAISVNEGDEQFF.

The sample holds a few counts of this clone. This chain connects TRBV4-1 to TRBJ2-5; D may match TRBD1 or TRBD2 (5 bases each). Trimming cost V 0 bases and J 4 bases, with 9 bases left between them. Germline V gene sequence: CDR1 MGHRA, CDR2 YSYEKL. There are 14 residues in the CDR3. The CDR3 protein is CASSQDEGLETQYF. In DNA, the CDR3 is TGCGCCAGCAGCCAAGATGAGGGGCTAGAGACCCAGTACTTC.

This clone was counted only a few times. The CDR3 DNA follows: TGTGCCAGCAGTGCGCTGGGGGACGGAAACTATGGCTACACCTTC. Protein sequence: CASSALGDGNYGYTF. The chain uses TRBV25-1 and TRBJ1-2; perhaps TRBD1 as D (5 bases). The CDR3 has 15 residues. CDR1 is MGHDK and CDR2 is SYGVNS in the germline V gene. V shed 4 bases and J shed 2 bases, with 14 bases lying between them.

This chain links TRBV6-5 with TRBJ1-4; D might be TRBD1 (6 bases). The germline V gene encodes CDR1 MNHEY and CDR2 SVGAGI. The CDR3 is 15 residues long. Trimming stripped 2 bases from V and 9 bases from J, with 16 bases between. Here the CDR3 DNA reads TGTGCCAGCAGTTACGGCTGGACAGAAACTAAAAAACTGTTTTTT. Its protein product is CASSYGWTETKKLFF.

This rearrangement joins TRBV6-1 to TRBJ1-5; no firm D call. The V end lost 2 bases, the J end lost 1 base, and 12 bases lay between the germline ends. Germline CDR1 MNHNS, CDR2 SASEGT. The CDR3 covers 16 residues. The chain's CDR3 is CASSEQIARSNQPQHF. The CDR3 DNA is TGTGCCAGCAGTGAACAGATAGCAAGAAGCAATCAGCCCCAGCATTTT.